The 7 T cell receptor beta chains below were found in one sample sequenced in a study of memory CD4+ T cells and cytomegalovirus serostatus. Only in-frame clones appear in the TCRdb table, and some are missing; sequencing was by immunoSEQ multiplex PCR. The sample includes approximately 40,000 clones, around 76% of them seen just once. Single viable CD3+CD4+CD8-CD45RO+ cells were sorted as the memory CD4+ T cells. Sequenced: memory CD4+ T cells from blood. The receptor source for this set is an adult in good health and CMV-seronegative.

The rearrangement joins TRBV5-1 to TRBJ2-5; D remains ambiguous. The CDR3 covers 15 residues. The V and J ends lost 0 bases and 4 bases respectively, with 13 bases between them. Germline-derived CDR1 and CDR2 are SGHRS and YFSETQ. For the CDR3, the DNA is TGCGCCAGCAGCTTGGGATTTGGGCAGGCAGAGACCCAGTACTTC. Amino acids: CASSLGFGQAETQYF.

The chain has TRBV19 and TRBJ2-2, with unresolved D. The CDR3 length is 13 residues. Trimming stripped 9 bases from V and 5 bases from J, with 13 bases between. CDR1 LNHDA and CDR2 SQIVND come from the germline V gene (reference sequence). The CDR3: CASHLGRTGELFF. The CDR3 nucleotides read TGTGCCAGCCATCTCGGCAGAACCGGGGAGCTGTTTTTT.

The chain carries TRBV15 and TRBJ1-4; D is uncertain. The germline V gene has CDR1 LNHNV and CDR2 YYDKDF (reference sequence). The CDR3 is 15 amino acids. The germline V and J ends were trimmed by 0 bases and 6 bases, with 11 bases remaining between them. DNA for the CDR3: TGTGCCACCAGCAGAGATTGGTTTGGGGATGAAAAACTGTTTTTT. Protein product: CATSRDWFGDEKLFF. The variable domain in full, with the rest retrieved from reference TRBV15 and TRBJ1-4, is DAMVIQNPRYQVTQFGKPVTLSCSQTLNHNVMYWYQQKSSQAPKLLFHYYDKDFNNEADTPDNFQSRRPNTSFCFLDIRSPGLGDTAMYLCATSRDWFGDEKLFFGSGTQLSVL.

This clone was detected once. The rearrangement joins TRBV19 to TRBJ1-1, with 9 bases identical to TRBD1. The CDR3 is 16 residues long. The germline V gene has CDR1 LNHDA and CDR2 SQIVND (reference sequence). V shed 6 bases, J shed 0 bases, and the junction held 8 bases outside the gene matches. The DNA for the CDR3 is TGTGCCAGTAGCACCGACAGGGGGTTATTGAACACTGAAGCTTTCTTT. Its protein is CASSTDRGLLNTEAFF.

This chain links TRBV6-5 with TRBJ1-2; the D gene is possibly TRBD1 (6 bases). Trimming removed 10 bases from V and 5 bases from J, with 14 bases in between. This CDR3 comprises 12 residues. Germline loops: CDR1 MNHEY, CDR2 SVGAGI. CDR3 nucleotides: TGTGCCATCAGGGGCAGTAGTTATGGCTACACCTTC. It is translated as CAIRGSSYGYTF.

This chain connects TRBV5-1 to TRBJ1-1; no definite D call. V lost 3 bases and J 1 base, leaving 10 bases between the germline ends. CDR1 and CDR2 from the germline V gene are SGHRS and YFSETQ. CDR3 length: 14 residues. The CDR3 sequence is CASSSAAKNTEAFF. The CDR3 bases are TGCGCCAGCAGCTCGGCAGCGAAGAACACTGAAGCTTTCTTT.

The chain uses TRBV7-8 and TRBJ1-1, with no clear D. Trimming took off 4 bases at V and 1 base at J, with 4 bases between the two ends. Germline V gives CDR1 SGHVS, CDR2 FQNEAQ. This CDR3 region has 12 residues. This CDR3 is CASSSWNTEAFF. Written as DNA, the CDR3 is TGTGCCAGCAGCTCATGGAACACTGAAGCTTTCTTT.